This entry lists 10 T cell receptor beta chains sequenced from one sample in a study of OX40 agonist ivuxolimab in advanced cancers. The protocol was immunoSEQ multiplex PCR, while the TCRdb copy is restricted to in-frame clones and leaves out a portion. The table shows about 66,000 clones, with less than 90% occurring only once. The specimen comprised CD4+ or CD8+ T cells sorted from blood, sampled in a trial of the OX40 agonist ivuxolimab. The origin of the receptors is an adult with an advanced solid tumor such as melanoma, head and neck, liver or kidney cancer.

J is TRBJ1-1 and V is TRBV5-4; tentatively, D is TRBD1 (5 bases). Per the germline V gene, CDR1 is SGHNT and CDR2 is YYREEE (reference sequence). This CDR3 spans 14 amino acids. Trimming took 0 bases from V and 5 from J, leaving 11 bases between them. CDR3 coding DNA: TGTGCCAGCAGCTTGGTACACGAGGGGACTGAAGCTTTCTTT. As protein: CASSLVHEGTEAFF.

The gene calls are TRBV4-1 and TRBJ2-1; the D gene is possibly TRBD2 (5 bases). The germline V gene encodes CDR1 MGHRA and CDR2 YSYEKL. V was clipped by 0 bases and J by 14 bases, with 14 bases between them. CDR3 size: 13 residues. CDR3 in amino acids: CASSQDSRGWKFF. The CDR3 DNA sequence: TGCGCCAGCAGCCAAGATAGCCGCGGGTGGAAGTTCTTC.

V is TRBV11-2 and J is TRBJ2-3; TRBD2 is a possible D gene (6 bases). The CDR3 sequence is 14 residues long. V lost 5 bases and J lost 4, with 13 bases in between. The germline V gene encodes CDR1 SGHAT and CDR2 FQNNGV. Here the CDR3 reads CASSPRESSDTQYF. The CDR3 bases are TGTGCCAGCAGCCCTCGGGAGAGTTCAGATACGCAGTATTTT.

The chain links TRBV5-4 to TRBJ2-2, with 11 bases lining up with TRBD2. Germline trimming cut 6 bases from V and 1 base from J; bases unmatched to any gene: 5. Looked up from germline, CDR1 is SGHNT and CDR2 is YYREEE (reference sequence). CDR3 size: 16 residues. The CDR3 sequence is CASNKGTSGNTGELFF. Here the CDR3 DNA reads TGTGCCAGCAACAAAGGGACTAGCGGGAACACCGGGGAGCTGTTTTTT.

The J gene is TRBJ1-1, the V gene TRBV6-5, with D tentatively TRBD1 (5 bases). The CDR3 contains 16 residues. Germline V lookup: CDR1 MNHEY, CDR2 SVGAGI. The V gene lost 2 bases and the J gene lost 4 bases, with 17 bases spanning the gap. Here the CDR3 DNA reads TGTGCCAGCAGTTACGGACTCAGTTGGGGGGGCACTGAAGCTTTCTTT. Its protein is CASSYGLSWGGTEAFF.

In this sample, this clone turned up once. The chain recombines TRBV5-1 with TRBJ2-5; 8 bases agree with TRBD2. The ends lost 3 bases at V and 2 bases at J; junction bases unmatched: 6. CDR1 SGHRS and CDR2 YFSETQ come from the germline V gene. CDR3 length: 15 residues. The CDR3 spells CASSSLAGRQETQYF. Written as DNA, the CDR3 is TGCGCCAGCAGCTCCCTAGCGGGCCGTCAAGAGACCCAGTACTTC.

Turning to this clone: Compared with germline, one end of the junction differs, possibly owing to a read error. The CDR3 nucleotides are TGCGCCAGCGCACCTCTGGGGATACTCACGGACGAGCAGCACTTC. Translated, it gives CASAPLGILTDEQHF. This chain connects TRBV5-1 to TRBJ2-7; D remains ambiguous. CDR1 is SGHRS, CDR2 YFSETQ, per germline. This CDR3 is 15 amino acids long.

This CDR3 is CASSLSVGGSNEQFF. DNA for the CDR3: TGTGCCAGCAGCTTAAGTGTTGGGGGGTCCAATGAGCAGTTCTTC. The chain joins TRBV11-3 to TRBJ2-1, with D possibly matching TRBD2 (6 bases). The CDR3 runs to 15 residues. Germline assignment: CDR1 SGHNT and CDR2 YENEEA. Trimming pared 2 bases from V and 6 bases from J, leaving 14 bases between.

The table lists this clone with a count of one. The chain links TRBV7-9 to TRBJ2-3; maybe TRBD2 (6 bases). This CDR3 has 13 residues. Trimming shortened V by 3 bases and J by 6 bases, and 10 bases separated the two germline ends. Germline V lookup: CDR1 SEHNR, CDR2 FQNEAQ (reference sequence). The CDR3 sequence is CASSFRREDTQYF. CDR3 nucleotide sequence: TGTGCCAGCAGCTTTAGGAGGGAGGATACGCAGTATTTT. Full variable domain (rest looked up from reference TRBV7-9 and TRBJ2-3): DTGVSQNPRHKITKRGQNVTFRCDPISEHNRLYWYRQTLGQGPEFLTYFQNEAQLEKSRLLSDRFSAERPKGSFSTLEIQRTEQGDSAMYLCASSFRREDTQYFGPGTRLTVL.

The chain joins TRBV28 to TRBJ2-2; TRBD2 agrees at 8 bases. Germline V gives CDR1 MDHEN, CDR2 SYDVKM. The CDR3 loop spans 16 amino acids. The J segment lost 4 bases and the V segment lost 6 bases, leaving 10 bases of the junction unmatched. CDR3 sequence: CASSRAGAPSTGELFF. DNA for the CDR3: TGTGCCAGCAGCCGAGCGGGAGCCCCGAGCACCGGGGAGCTGTTTTTT.